This passage covers 2 T cell receptor beta chains from one sample sequenced in a study of cytomegalovirus exposure and HLA in healthy donors. This PCR relied on a set of 60 Vbeta primers and 13 Jbeta primers. This table comes from immunoSEQ multiplex PCR, and its TCRdb copy is limited to in-frame clones, with some not included. The sample includes about 140,000 clones, approximately 79% of them seen just once. The sample comprised PBMCs. All receptors come from a female donor in good health and CMV-seronegative.

This clone appeared a single time. This chain connects TRBV5-8 to TRBJ1-2; D gene ambiguous. Per germline, CDR1 SGHTS and CDR2 YDEGEE. Trimming pared 2 bases from V and 2 bases from J, leaving 4 bases between. The CDR3 is 12 residues long. The CDR3 DNA follows: TGTGCCAGCAGCTTTCGGAACTATGGCTACACCTTC. Amino acids: CASSFRNYGYTF.

The V gene is TRBV19, the J gene TRBJ1-4, with 7 positions matching TRBD1. This CDR3 has 15 residues. The V and J ends lost 6 bases and 14 bases, in that order; junction bases with no gene match: 18. Germline CDR1 reads LNHDA; CDR2 reads SQIVND (reference sequence). The CDR3 reads CASSASGTELKRLFF. DNA for the CDR3: TGTGCCAGTAGCGCGTCCGGGACAGAGTTGAAACGGCTGTTTTTT.